The clone carrying this TCR beta chain was seen only once. The sample comes from a study of blood T cell repertoires in COVID-19. Study overall: COVID-19 samples, acute and convalescent, were from the United States, Italy and Spain. Sample material is recorded as cDNA or gDNA derived from T cells, B-cell-depleted T cells, or PBMCs.

Original data processing: Using reference gene primer amplification, nucleated cell counts were estimated. Sequencing used immunoSEQ multiplex PCR; TCRdb keeps in-frame clones, though not all of them. V and J calls plus clone size are reproduced from that table; the DNA served to infer D and trimming. The repertoire holds roughly 250,000 clones, with about four fifths as singletons. The CDR3 length is 16 residues. Germline lookup yields CDR1 SQVTM and CDR2 ANQGSEA. The V end lost 2 bases, the J end lost 7 bases, and 21 bases lay between the germline ends. Sequencing was performed on peripheral blood. This clonotype was obtained from a middle-aged man with active or convalescent COVID-19. J is TRBJ1-5 and V is TRBV29-1, with TRBD1 as a possible D gene (6 bases). The CDR3 loop is CSVEFLPGARGQPQHF. In nucleotides, the CDR3 is TGCAGCGTTGAATTCCTCCCCGGGGCGAGGGGGCAGCCCCAGCATTTT.